These T cell receptor beta chains were read from a single sample in a study of T cell repertoires in cytomegalovirus infection. TCRdb processed the reads anew with MiXCR; each CDR3 protein has one entry. The table has roughly 500,000 distinct CDR3 sequences, 16% seen once. The source material was CD8+ T cells from PBMCs. These receptors all come from a human donor in good health (CMV status not recorded). Some clones in this sample may be carry-over from other donors' samples. Both conserved end residues are trimmed from each CDR3. A D gene is named only where the DNA matches it firmly.

J	V	D	CDR3
TRBJ1-2	TRBV9	-	ASSASGFNYGYT
TRBJ2-7	TRBV28	-	ASSFDGREQY
TRBJ2-1	TRBV27	TRBD2	ASSSTTSGVNEQF
TRBJ2-7	TRBV5-1	-	ASSSPRGEQY
TRBJ2-7	TRBV11-2	-	ASSLVTPYEQY
TRBJ2-1	TRBV10-1	TRBD2	ASSELAGYNNEQF
TRBJ1-6	TRBV20-1	-	SARKASGDSPLH
TRBJ2-3	TRBV7-9	-	ASRRTRPDTQY
TRBJ2-7	TRBV20-1	-	SAREGGKYEQY
TRBJ1-5	TRBV19	-	ASSMRATRRLGNQPQH
TRBJ1-1	TRBV28	-	ASSIRVLEEAF
TRBJ1-6	TRBV14	-	ASSQDEPRGNSPLH
TRBJ1-2	TRBV18	TRBD1	ASSPEMGQGNARSYGYT
TRBJ2-1	TRBV29-1	TRBD2	SVRTSGASAYNEQF
TRBJ1-1	TRBV15	-	ATSRLRGRTEAF
TRBJ1-6	TRBV19	-	ASSVQDFYNSPLH
TRBJ1-5	TRBV12-3/TRBV12-4	TRBD1	ASSLSRDRGSNQPQH
TRBJ2-1	TRBV2	TRBD2	ASRGVAGGYNEQF